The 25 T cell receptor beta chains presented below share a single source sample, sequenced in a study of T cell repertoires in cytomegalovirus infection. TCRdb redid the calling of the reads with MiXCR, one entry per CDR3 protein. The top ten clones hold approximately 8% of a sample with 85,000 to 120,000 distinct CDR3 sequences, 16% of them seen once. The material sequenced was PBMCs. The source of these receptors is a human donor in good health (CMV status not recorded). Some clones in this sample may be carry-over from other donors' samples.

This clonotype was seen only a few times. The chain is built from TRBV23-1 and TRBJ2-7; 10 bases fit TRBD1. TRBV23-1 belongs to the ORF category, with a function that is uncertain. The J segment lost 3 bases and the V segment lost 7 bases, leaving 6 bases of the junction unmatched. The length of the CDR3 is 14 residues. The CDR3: CASTSGTGVYEQYF. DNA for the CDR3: TGCGCCAGCACCTCCGGGACAGGGGTCTACGAGCAGTACTTC.

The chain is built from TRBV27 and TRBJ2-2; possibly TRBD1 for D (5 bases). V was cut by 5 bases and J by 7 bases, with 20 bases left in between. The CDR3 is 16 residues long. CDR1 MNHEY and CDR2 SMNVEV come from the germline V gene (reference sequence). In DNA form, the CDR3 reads TGTGCCAGCAGTGACTTCCAGGGTTGGATGGGCGGGGAGCTGTTTTTT. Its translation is CASSDFQGWMGGELFF.

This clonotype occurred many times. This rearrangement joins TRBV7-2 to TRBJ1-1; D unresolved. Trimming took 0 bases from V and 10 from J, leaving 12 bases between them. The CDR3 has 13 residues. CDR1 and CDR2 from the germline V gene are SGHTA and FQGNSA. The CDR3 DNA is TGTGCCAGCAGCTTAGCAGAGCGTTTAAGAGCTTTCTTT. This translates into CASSLAERLRAFF.

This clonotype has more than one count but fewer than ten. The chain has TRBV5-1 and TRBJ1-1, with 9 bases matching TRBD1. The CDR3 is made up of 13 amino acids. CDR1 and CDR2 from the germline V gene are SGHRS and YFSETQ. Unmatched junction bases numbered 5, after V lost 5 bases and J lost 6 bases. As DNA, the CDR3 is TGCGCCAGCAGAGCCGGGACAGGGTCTGAAGCTTTCTTT. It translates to CASRAGTGSEAFF. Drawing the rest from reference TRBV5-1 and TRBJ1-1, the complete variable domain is KAGVTQTPRYLIKTRGQQVTLSCSPISGHRSVSWYQQTPGQGLQFLFEYFSETQRNKGNFPGRFSGRQFSNSRSEMNVSTLELGDSALYLCASRAGTGSEAFFGQGTRLTVV.

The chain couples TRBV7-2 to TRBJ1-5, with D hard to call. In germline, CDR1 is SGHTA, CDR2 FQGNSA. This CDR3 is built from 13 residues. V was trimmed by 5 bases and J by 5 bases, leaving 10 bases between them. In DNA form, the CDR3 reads TGTGCCAGCAGCCTAAGTCTCTATCAGCCCCAGCATTTT. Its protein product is CASSLSLYQPQHF. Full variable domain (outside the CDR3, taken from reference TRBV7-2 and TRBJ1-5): GAGVSQSPSNKVTEKGKDVELRCDPISGHTALYWYRQSLGQGLEFLIYFQGNSAPDKSGLPSDRFSAERTGGSVSTLTIQRTQQEDSAVYLCASSLSLYQPQHFGDGTRLSIL.

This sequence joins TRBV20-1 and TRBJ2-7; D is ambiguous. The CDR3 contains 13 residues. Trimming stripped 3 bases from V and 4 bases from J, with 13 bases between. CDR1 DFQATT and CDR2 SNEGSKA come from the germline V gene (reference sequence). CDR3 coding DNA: TGCAGTGCTAGGGGATCAGCTGGGTACGAGCAGTACTTC. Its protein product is CSARGSAGYEQYF.

CDR3 loop: CASRTGGFDQPQHF. DNA for the CDR3: TGTGCCAGCAGGACAGGGGGTTTCGATCAGCCCCAGCATTTT. The rearrangement uses TRBV10-3 and TRBJ1-5, with TRBD1 identical over 10 bases. V gave up 10 bases and J gave up 5 bases; unmatched junction bases: 8. CDR1 is ENHRY, CDR2 SYGVKD, per germline. This CDR3 has 14 amino acids.

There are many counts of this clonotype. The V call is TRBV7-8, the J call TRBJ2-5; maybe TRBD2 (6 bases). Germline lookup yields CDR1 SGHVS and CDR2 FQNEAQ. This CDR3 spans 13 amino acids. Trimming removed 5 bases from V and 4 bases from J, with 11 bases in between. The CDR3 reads CASSPGGLETQYF. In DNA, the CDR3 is TGTGCCAGCAGCCCAGGAGGGTTAGAGACCCAGTACTTC.

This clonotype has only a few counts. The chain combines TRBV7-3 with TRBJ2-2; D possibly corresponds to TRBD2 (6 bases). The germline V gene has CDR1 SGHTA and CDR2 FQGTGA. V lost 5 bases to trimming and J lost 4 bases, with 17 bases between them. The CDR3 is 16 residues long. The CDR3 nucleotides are TGTGCCAGCAGCCAAAGCGGGCGCTCGGGCACCGGGGAGCTGTTTTTT. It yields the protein CASSQSGRSGTGELFF.

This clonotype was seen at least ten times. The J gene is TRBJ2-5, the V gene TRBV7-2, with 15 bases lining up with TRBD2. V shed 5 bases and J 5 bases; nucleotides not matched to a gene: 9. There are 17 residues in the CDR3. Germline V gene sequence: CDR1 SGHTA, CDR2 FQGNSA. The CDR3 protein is CASSPGTSGGLRETQYF. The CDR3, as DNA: TGTGCCAGCAGCCCCGGGACTAGCGGGGGGCTCCGCGAGACCCAGTACTTC. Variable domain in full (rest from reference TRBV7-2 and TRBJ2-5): GAGVSQSPSNKVTEKGKDVELRCDPISGHTALYWYRQSLGQGLEFLIYFQGNSAPDKSGLPSDRFSAERTGGSVSTLTIQRTQQEDSAVYLCASSPGTSGGLRETQYFGPGTRLLVL.

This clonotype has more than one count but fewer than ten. CDR3 loop: CASSGSGRDETQYF. Here the CDR3 DNA reads TGTGCCAGCAGCGGGAGTGGCAGGGATGAGACCCAGTACTTC. This chain joins TRBV5-6 and TRBJ2-5; possibly TRBD1 or TRBD2 for D (5 bases each). This CDR3 is 14 amino acids long. V was trimmed by 4 bases and J by 5 bases, leaving 15 bases between them. Germline V gives CDR1 SGHDT, CDR2 YYEEEE.

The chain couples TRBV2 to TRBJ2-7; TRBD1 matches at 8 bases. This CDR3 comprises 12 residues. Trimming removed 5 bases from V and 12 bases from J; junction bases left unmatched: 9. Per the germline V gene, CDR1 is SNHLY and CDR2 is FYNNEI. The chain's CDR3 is CASSLDREAWYF. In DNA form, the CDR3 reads TGTGCCAGCAGTCTGGACAGGGAGGCGTGGTACTTC.

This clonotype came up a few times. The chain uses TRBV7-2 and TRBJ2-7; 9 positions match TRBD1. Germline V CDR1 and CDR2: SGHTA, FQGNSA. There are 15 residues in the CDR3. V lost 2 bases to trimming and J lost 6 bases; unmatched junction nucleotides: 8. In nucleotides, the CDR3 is TGTGCCAGCAGCTTAATGGGGACAGGGATTATCGAGCAGTACTTC. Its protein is CASSLMGTGIIEQYF.

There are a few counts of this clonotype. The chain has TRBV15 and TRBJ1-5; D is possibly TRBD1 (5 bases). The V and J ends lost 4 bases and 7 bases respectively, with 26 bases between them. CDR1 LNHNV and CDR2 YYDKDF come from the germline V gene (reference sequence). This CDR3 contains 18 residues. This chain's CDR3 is CATSKAGGAGLGSQPQHF. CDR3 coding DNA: TGTGCCACCAGCAAAGCGGGGGGTGCGGGTTTGGGATCACAGCCCCAGCATTTT.

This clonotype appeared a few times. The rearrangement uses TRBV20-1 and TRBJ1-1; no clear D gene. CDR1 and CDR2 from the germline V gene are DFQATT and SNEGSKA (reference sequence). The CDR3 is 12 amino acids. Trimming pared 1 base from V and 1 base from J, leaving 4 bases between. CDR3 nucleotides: TGCAGTGCTAGAGGGCAGAACACTGAAGCTTTCTTT. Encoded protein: CSARGQNTEAFF.

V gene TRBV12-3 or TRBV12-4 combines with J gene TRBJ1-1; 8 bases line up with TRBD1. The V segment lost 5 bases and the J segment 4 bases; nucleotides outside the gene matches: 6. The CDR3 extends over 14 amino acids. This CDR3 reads CASSPTGDSTEAFF. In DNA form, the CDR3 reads TGTGCCAGCAGTCCGACAGGGGATTCCACTGAAGCTTTCTTT.

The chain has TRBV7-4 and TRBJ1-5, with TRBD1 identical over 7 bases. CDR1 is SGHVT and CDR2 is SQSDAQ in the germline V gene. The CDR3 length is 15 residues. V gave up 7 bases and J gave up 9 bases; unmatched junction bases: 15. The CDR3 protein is CASTPSTGPQGPQHF. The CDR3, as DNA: TGTGCCAGCACCCCCTCGACAGGGCCCCAGGGGCCCCAGCATTTT. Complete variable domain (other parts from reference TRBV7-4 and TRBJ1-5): GAGVSQSPRYKVAKRGRDVALRCDSISGHVTLYWYRQTLGQGSEVLTYSQSDAQRDKSGRPSGRFSAERPERSVSTLKIQRTEQGDSAVYLCASTPSTGPQGPQHFGDGTRLSIL.

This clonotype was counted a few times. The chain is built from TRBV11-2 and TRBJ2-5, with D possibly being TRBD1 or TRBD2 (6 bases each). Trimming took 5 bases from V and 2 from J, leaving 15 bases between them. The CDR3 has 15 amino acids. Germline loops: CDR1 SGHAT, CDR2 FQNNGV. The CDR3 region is CASSRWGADQETQYF. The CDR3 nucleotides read TGTGCCAGCAGCCGGTGGGGGGCGGATCAAGAGACCCAGTACTTC.

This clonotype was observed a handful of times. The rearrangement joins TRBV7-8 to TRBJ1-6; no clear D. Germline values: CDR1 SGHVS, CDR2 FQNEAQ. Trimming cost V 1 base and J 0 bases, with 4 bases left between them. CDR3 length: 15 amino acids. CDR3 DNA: TGTGCCAGCAGCTTAGACAGCTCCTATAATTCACCCCTCCACTTT. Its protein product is CASSLDSSYNSPLHF.

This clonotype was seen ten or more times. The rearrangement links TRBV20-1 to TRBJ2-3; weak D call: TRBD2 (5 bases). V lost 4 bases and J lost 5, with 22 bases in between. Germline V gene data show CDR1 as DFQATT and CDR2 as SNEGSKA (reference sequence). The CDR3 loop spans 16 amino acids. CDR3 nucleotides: TGCAGTGCTACCTCGGGAAGACAACCGCTGGGAGATACGCAGTATTTT. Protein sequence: CSATSGRQPLGDTQYF.

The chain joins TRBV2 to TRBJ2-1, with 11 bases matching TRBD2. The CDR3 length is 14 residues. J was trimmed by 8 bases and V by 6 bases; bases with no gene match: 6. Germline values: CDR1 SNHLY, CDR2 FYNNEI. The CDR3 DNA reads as TGTGCCAGCAGAGAGACTAGCGGGACCGATGAGCAGTTCTTC. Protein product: CASRETSGTDEQFF.

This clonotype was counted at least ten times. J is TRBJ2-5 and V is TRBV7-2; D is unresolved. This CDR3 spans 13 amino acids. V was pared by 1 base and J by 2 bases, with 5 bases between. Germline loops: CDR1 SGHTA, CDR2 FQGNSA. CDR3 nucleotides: TGTGCCAGCAGCTTAGGACTTCAAGAGACCCAGTACTTC. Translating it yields CASSLGLQETQYF.

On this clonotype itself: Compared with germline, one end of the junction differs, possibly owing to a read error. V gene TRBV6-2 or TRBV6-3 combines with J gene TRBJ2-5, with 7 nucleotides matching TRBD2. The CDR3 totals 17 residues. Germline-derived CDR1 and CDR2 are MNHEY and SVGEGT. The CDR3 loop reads CGSSYGTGTTIQETQYF. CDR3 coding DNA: TGTGGCAGCAGTTACGGGACGGGGACTACCATCCAAGAGACCCAGTACTTC.

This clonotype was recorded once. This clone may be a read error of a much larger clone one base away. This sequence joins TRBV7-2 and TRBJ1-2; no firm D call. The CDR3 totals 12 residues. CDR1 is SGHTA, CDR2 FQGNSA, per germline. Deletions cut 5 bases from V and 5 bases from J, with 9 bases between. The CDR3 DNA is TGTGCCAGCAGCCAATCCGATTATGGCTACACCTTC. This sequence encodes CASSQSDYGYTF.

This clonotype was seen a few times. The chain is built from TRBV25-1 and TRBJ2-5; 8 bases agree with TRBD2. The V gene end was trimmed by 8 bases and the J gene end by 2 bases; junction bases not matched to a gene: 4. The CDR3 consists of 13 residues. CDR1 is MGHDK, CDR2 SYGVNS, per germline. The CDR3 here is CASSRGGQETQYF. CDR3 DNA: TGTGCCAGCTCCCGCGGGGGGCAAGAGACCCAGTACTTC.